This TCR beta chain was recorded in a study of blood T cell repertoires in COVID-19. Study information: Samples of COVID-19 (acute and convalescent) were obtained from the United States, Italy and Spain. From T cells, B-cell-depleted T cells, or PBMCs came the material, which was cDNA or gDNA.

In the authors' methods: Estimated nucleated cell counts came from reference gene primer amplification. The table came from immunoSEQ multiplex PCR; TCRdb's copy has only in-frame clones and leaves some out. Clone size and the V and J calls come from that table; the DNA yielded D and trimming. Of some 70,000 clones in the sample, just over 85% were seen once. Germline V CDR1 and CDR2: MDHEN, SYDVKM. This CDR3 region has 16 residues. Germline trimming cut 5 bases from V and 2 bases from J; bases unmatched to any gene: 6. Material for sequencing was peripheral blood. The chain employs TRBV28 and TRBJ2-1; 10 bases are a match to TRBD2. This TCR was recovered from a woman aged 55-69 years with acute or convalescent COVID-19. The CDR3: CASSPLSGGAYNEQFF. The CDR3 DNA reads as TGTGCCAGCAGTCCATTAAGCGGGGGGGCCTACAATGAGCAGTTCTTC. Complete variable domain (other parts from reference TRBV28 and TRBJ2-1): DVKVTQSSRYLVKRTGEKVFLECVQDMDHENMFWYRQDPGLGLRLIYFSYDVKMKEKGDIPEGYSVSREKKERFSLILESASTNQTSMYLCASSPLSGGAYNEQFFGPGTRLTVL.